This TCR beta chain was identified during a study of cytomegalovirus exposure and HLA in healthy donors. Study-level results: Most subjects had HLA-A and HLA-B alleles reportedly predicted accurately by TCR beta sequences.

Donors were nominally healthy when sampled, though unrecorded immune exposures were likely. Regarding this clone: Its antigen is unknown.

PCR employed 60 Vbeta and 13 Jbeta primers. The protocol was immunoSEQ multiplex PCR, while the TCRdb copy is restricted to in-frame clones and leaves out a portion. Among tens of thousands of clones, 75% to 80% were seen once, and the ten largest hold about 4%. Germline V lookup: CDR1 SGHTS, CDR2 YDEGEE. Trimming cost V 3 bases and J 2 bases, with 11 bases left between them. CDR3 length equals 14 residues. The material sequenced was PBMCs. This clonotype was obtained from a woman aged 35 to 49 in good health and CMV-seronegative. This sequence joins TRBV5-8 and TRBJ2-5, with TRBD1 as a possible D gene (6 bases). The CDR3 coding sequence is TGTGCCAGCAGCTCCGGGACACTTCAAGAGACCCAGTACTTC. It is translated as CASSSGTLQETQYF.